The T cell receptor (beta chain) under discussion was sequenced for a study of blood T cell repertoires in COVID-19. Study overall: Samples of COVID-19 (acute and convalescent) were obtained from the United States, Italy and Spain. T cells, B-cell-depleted T cells, or PBMCs provided the cDNA or gDNA that served as material.

Those enrolled in Seattle joined during active infection and were followed longitudinally afterward. This CDR3 is 14 amino acids long. From germline, CDR1 is SGHTA and CDR2 FQGTGA. Details on this clone: Compared with germline, one end of the junction differs, possibly owing to a read error.

Sequencing used immunoSEQ multiplex PCR; TCRdb keeps in-frame clones, though not all of them. The sample has about 130,000 clones; 70% to 80% are singletons. This chain connects TRBV7-3 to TRBJ2-3; D remains ambiguous. The source is a woman in her 70s with COVID-19, enrolled during active disease. The specimen sequenced was peripheral blood. CDR3 in amino acids: CASSLTASTDTQYF. In DNA, the CDR3 is TGTGCCAGCAGCCTAACAGCTAGCACAGATACGCAGTATTTT.